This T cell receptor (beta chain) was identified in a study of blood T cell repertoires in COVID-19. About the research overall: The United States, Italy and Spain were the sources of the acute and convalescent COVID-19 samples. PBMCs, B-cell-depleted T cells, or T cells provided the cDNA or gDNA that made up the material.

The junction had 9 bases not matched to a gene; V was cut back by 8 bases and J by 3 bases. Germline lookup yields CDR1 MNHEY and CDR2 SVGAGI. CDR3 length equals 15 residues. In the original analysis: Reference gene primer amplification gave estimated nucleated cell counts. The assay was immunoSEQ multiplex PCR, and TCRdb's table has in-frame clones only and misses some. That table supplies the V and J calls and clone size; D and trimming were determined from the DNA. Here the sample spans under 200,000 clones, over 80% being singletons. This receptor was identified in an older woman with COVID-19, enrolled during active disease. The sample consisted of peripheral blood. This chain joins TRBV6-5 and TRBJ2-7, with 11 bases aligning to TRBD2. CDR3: CASHPTSGGYYEQYF. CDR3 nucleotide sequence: TGTGCCAGCCACCCTACTAGCGGGGGATACTACGAGCAGTACTTC.